One sample yielded the 21 T cell receptor beta chains listed below, sequenced in a study of blood T cell repertoires in COVID-19. Data came from immunoSEQ multiplex PCR; TCRdb stores just in-frame clones and leaves some out. The sample shows roughly 110,000 clones, around 88% of them seen only once. Sequenced sample: peripheral blood. These receptors were obtained from a human donor with acute or convalescent COVID-19. The donor label of this sample is uncertain.

In this sample, this clone turned up once. The J gene is TRBJ2-2, the V gene TRBV5-4; TRBD2 aligns across 8 bases. Germline V lookup: CDR1 SGHNT, CDR2 YYREEE (reference sequence). V was pared by 5 bases and J by 4 bases, with 4 bases of the junction left unmatched. The CDR3 extends over 14 amino acids. CDR3: CASSFGGGTGELFF. The DNA for the CDR3 is TGTGCCAGCAGTTTCGGGGGGGGCACCGGGGAGCTGTTTTTT.

The DNA of the CDR3 is TGTGCCAGCAGCGTAGCAATGGGGGCCGCTGGAAACACCATATATTTT. Its translation is CASSVAMGAAGNTIYF. The chain carries TRBV9 and TRBJ1-3; maybe TRBD1 (6 bases). Per the germline V gene, CDR1 is SGDLS and CDR2 is YYNGEE. CDR3 size: 16 residues. With 0 bases removed from V and 2 bases from J, the gap between germline ends came to 12 bases.

This sequence joins TRBV5-4 and TRBJ2-4; 7 positions agree with TRBD2. Germline assignment: CDR1 SGHNT and CDR2 YYREEE (reference sequence). With 4 bases clipped from V and 6 bases from J, the junction kept 10 bases outside the gene matches. CDR3 size: 15 residues. This CDR3 is CASSRAREDGNIQYF. In DNA, the CDR3 is TGTGCCAGCAGCAGGGCTCGGGAGGATGGAAACATTCAGTACTTC.

V usage is TRBV5-4 and J usage is TRBJ1-2, with D perhaps matching TRBD1 (6 bases). The CDR3 is 15 amino acids. Trimming took off 1 base at V and 4 bases at J, with 14 bases between the two ends. Germline lookup yields CDR1 SGHNT and CDR2 YYREEE (reference sequence). The CDR3: CASSLSGGQGYGYTF. CDR3 coding DNA: TGTGCCAGCAGCTTGAGCGGGGGGCAGGGCTATGGCTACACCTTC.

This clone has a handful of counts. The chain joins TRBV30 to TRBJ1-3, with 7 bases identical to TRBD1. Germline assignment: CDR1 GTSNPN and CDR2 SVGIG (reference sequence). The CDR3 spans 13 residues. V lost 4 bases and J lost 1; bases outside the gene matches: 1. The CDR3 loop is CAWNRGSGNTIYF. Here the CDR3 DNA reads TGTGCCTGGAACAGGGGTTCTGGAAACACCATATATTTT.

The DNA of the CDR3 is TGTGCCAGCAGCTTAGAAGTTCAGGCCTACGAGCAGTACTTC. As protein: CASSLEVQAYEQYF. The chain links TRBV7-8 to TRBJ2-7; D gene uncertain. Deletions cut 1 base from V and 2 bases from J, with 9 bases between. Germline values: CDR1 SGHVS, CDR2 FQNEAQ. This CDR3 comprises 14 residues. Full variable domain (outside the CDR3, taken from reference TRBV7-8 and TRBJ2-7): GAGVSQSPRYKVAKRGQDVALRCDPISGHVSLFWYQQALGQGPEFLTYFQNEAQLDKSGLPSDRFFAERPEGSVSTLKIQRTQQEDSAVYLCASSLEVQAYEQYFGPGTRLTVT.

The chain uses TRBV5-5 and TRBJ2-5, with unresolved D. The germline V and J ends were trimmed by 1 base and 6 bases, with 10 bases remaining between them. Germline V gene sequence: CDR1 SGHKS, CDR2 YYEKEE (reference sequence). The CDR3 runs to 13 residues. The CDR3 sequence is CASSLHGEKTQYF. The CDR3 DNA follows: TGTGCCAGCAGCTTGCACGGAGAGAAGACCCAGTACTTC. The variable domain in full, with the rest retrieved from reference TRBV5-5 and TRBJ2-5, is DAGVTQSPTHLIKTRGQQVTLRCSPISGHKSVSWYQQVLGQGPQFIFQYYEKEERGRGNFPDRFSARQFPNYSSELNVNALLLGDSALYLCASSLHGEKTQYFGPGTRLLVL.

The chain links TRBV3-1 (or the pseudogene TRBV3-2) to TRBJ2-3; 11 nucleotides align to TRBD2. The CDR3 has 17 amino acids. From germline, CDR1 is LGHDT and CDR2 YNNKEL (reference sequence). The ends lost 3 bases at V and 4 bases at J; junction bases unmatched: 9. CDR3 nucleotides: TGTGCCAGCAGCCACGATTCTAGCGGGGGGTACGCAGATACGCAGTATTTT. Protein product: CASSHDSSGGYADTQYF.

V is TRBV3-1 (or the pseudogene TRBV3-2) and J is TRBJ2-7; 11 nucleotides match TRBD2. The ends lost 5 bases at V and 3 bases at J; junction bases unmatched: 9. The CDR3 extends over 16 amino acids. Germline lookup yields CDR1 LGHDT and CDR2 YNNKEL (reference sequence). The CDR3 loop reads CASSSWTSGSDYEQYF. The DNA for the CDR3 is TGTGCCAGCAGCTCCTGGACTAGCGGGTCAGACTACGAGCAGTACTTC.

This chain uses TRBV4-1 with TRBJ1-6; no clear D. The CDR3 has 15 residues. Looked up from germline, CDR1 is MGHRA and CDR2 is YSYEKL. V was pared by 4 bases and J by 9 bases, with 16 bases between. CDR3 in DNA: TGCGCCAGCAGCCCCCTCCTCCTCACGGGTTCACCCCTCCACTTT. Amino acids: CASSPLLLTGSPLHF.

The chain uses TRBV5-1 and TRBJ1-3, with no clear D. V lost 0 bases, J lost 4 bases, and 8 bases lay in between. The germline gives CDR1 SGHRS, CDR2 YFSETQ. This CDR3 region has 14 residues. The CDR3 bases are TGCGCCAGCAGCTTGGGTAATGAGGGAAACACCATATATTTT. Protein product: CASSLGNEGNTIYF.

This chain joins TRBV11-2 and TRBJ2-5; tentatively, D is TRBD1 (5 bases). CDR1 is SGHAT and CDR2 is FQNNGV in the germline V gene. The CDR3 runs to 15 residues. V was pared by 6 bases and J by 1 base, with 15 bases between. CDR3 residues: CASRIGDTLQETQYF. The CDR3 nucleotides are TGTGCCAGCAGAATAGGGGATACGCTCCAAGAGACCCAGTACTTC.

The CDR3 DNA reads TGTGCCAGCAGCCCCCGGACTAGCCCCGAGACCCAGTACTTC. Translation gives CASSPRTSPETQYF. This chain connects TRBV9 to TRBJ2-5; TRBD2 matches 8 bases. CDR1 SGDLS and CDR2 YYNGEE come from the germline V gene. This CDR3 contains 14 residues. J gave up 5 bases and V 4 bases, and 7 bases lay outside the gene matches.

The chain links TRBV20-1 to TRBJ1-6; D is uncertain. Per the germline V gene, CDR1 is DFQATT and CDR2 is SNEGSKA (reference sequence). The CDR3 is 17 amino acids. Trimming removed 3 bases from V and 0 bases from J, with 15 bases in between. CDR3 in DNA: TGCAGTGCTAGTTTGTCTGATCGAGGCTCCTATAATTCACCCCTCCACTTT. Its translation: CSASLSDRGSYNSPLHF.

The rearrangement links TRBV18 to TRBJ2-5; TRBD1 aligns across 8 bases. The CDR3 has 17 residues. CDR1 and CDR2 (germline): KGHSH, LQKENI. The junction had 13 bases not matched to a gene; V was cut back by 2 bases and J by 5 bases. CDR3 DNA sequence: TGTGCCAGCTCACCAAATATTCCCCAGGGGGCCGACGAGACCCAGTACTTC. This encodes CASSPNIPQGADETQYF.

The CDR3 DNA sequence: TGTGCCAGCAGTTTATTAACAGGGCGAGATCAGCCCCAGCATTTT. Amino acids: CASSLLTGRDQPQHF. The V and J genes are TRBV28 and TRBJ1-5; TRBD1 might be the D (6 bases). The germline V gene has CDR1 MDHEN and CDR2 SYDVKM. There are 15 residues in the CDR3. V was cut by 1 base and J by 5 bases, with 12 bases left in between.

The chain employs TRBV27 and TRBJ1-6; D perhaps matches TRBD1 (6 bases). The CDR3 loop spans 15 amino acids. The V and J ends lost 5 bases and 4 bases respectively, with 12 bases between them. Germline CDR1 reads MNHEY; CDR2 reads SMNVEV (reference sequence). CDR3 bases: TGTGCCAGCAGTGAGGACGGACAGTATAATTCACCCCTCCACTTT. It specifies CASSEDGQYNSPLHF.

The chain combines TRBV2 with TRBJ2-3, with unresolved D. With 5 bases removed from V and 6 bases from J, the gap between germline ends came to 12 bases. The CDR3 length is 13 residues. Germline V gives CDR1 SNHLY, CDR2 FYNNEI. CDR3 residues: CASSPRLLDTQYF. The CDR3 DNA follows: TGTGCCAGCAGTCCTAGGTTGTTGGATACGCAGTATTTT.

DNA of the CDR3: TGTGCCAGCAGTTACTCAGGTGTGGAGGGAGCTTTCTTT. Translating it yields CASSYSGVEGAFF. The J gene is TRBJ1-1, the V gene TRBV6-6; D unclear. The CDR3 is 13 residues long. CDR1 is MNHNY and CDR2 is SVGAGI in the germline V gene (reference sequence). V was shortened by 0 bases and J by 10 bases, with 12 bases between the two germline ends.

V gene TRBV9 combines with J gene TRBJ1-1; 9 positions agree with TRBD1. The CDR3 totals 14 residues. Trimming took 4 bases from V and 3 from J; bases not matched to a gene: 4. Germline V gene data show CDR1 as SGDLS and CDR2 as YYNGEE. DNA of the CDR3: TGTGCCAGCAGCACCGGACAGGGGCACACTGAAGCTTTCTTT. Protein product: CASSTGQGHTEAFF.

This chain connects TRBV7-3 to TRBJ1-1; 8 bases match TRBD1. CDR1 is SGHTA, CDR2 FQGTGA, per germline. CDR3 length: 18 residues. J was trimmed by 3 bases and V by 0 bases; bases with no gene match: 12. CDR3 sequence (DNA): TGTGCCAGCAGCTTAACGGGTGGTGCAGGGGGCCCGGACACTGAAGCTTTCTTT. Its protein product is CASSLTGGAGGPDTEAFF.